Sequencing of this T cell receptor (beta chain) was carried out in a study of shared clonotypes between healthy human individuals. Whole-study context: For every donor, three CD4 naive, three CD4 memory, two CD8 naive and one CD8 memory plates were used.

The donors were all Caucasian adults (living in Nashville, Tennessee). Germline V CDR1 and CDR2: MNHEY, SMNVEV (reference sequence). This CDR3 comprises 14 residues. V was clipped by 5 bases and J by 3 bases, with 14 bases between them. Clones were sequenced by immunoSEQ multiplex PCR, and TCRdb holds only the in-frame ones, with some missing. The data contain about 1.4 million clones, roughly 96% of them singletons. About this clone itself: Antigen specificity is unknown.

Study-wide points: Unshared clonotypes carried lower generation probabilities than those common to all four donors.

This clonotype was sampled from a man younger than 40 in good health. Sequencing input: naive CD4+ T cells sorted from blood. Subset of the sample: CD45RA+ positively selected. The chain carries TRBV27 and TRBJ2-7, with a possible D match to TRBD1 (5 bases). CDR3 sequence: CASSPQTDHYEQYF. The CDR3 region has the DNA TGTGCCAGCAGTCCTCAGACAGACCACTACGAGCAGTACTTC.